Below are 21 T cell receptor beta chains sequenced from a single sample in a study of blood T cell repertoires in COVID-19. The table came from immunoSEQ multiplex PCR; TCRdb's copy has only in-frame clones and leaves some out. The sample comprises 250,000 to 300,000 clones, nearly 90% of which are singletons, and less than 3.5% rests with the top ten. Sequencing was performed on PBMCs or T cells enriched from blood (not recorded which). These receptors originate from a woman in her 50s who had been exposed to COVID-19.

V gene TRBV10-1 combines with J gene TRBJ2-1; 8 bases line up with TRBD1. The ends lost 3 bases at V and 1 base at J; junction bases unmatched: 2. Germline V lookup: CDR1 WNHNN, CDR2 SYGVQD (reference sequence). CDR3 length: 15 amino acids. In DNA, the CDR3 is TGCGCCAGCAGTGAACAGGGGGGATCCTACAATGAGCAGTTCTTC. It is translated as CASSEQGGSYNEQFF.

The chain couples TRBV20-1 to TRBJ2-2, with 7 bases aligning to TRBD1. Per germline, CDR1 DFQATT and CDR2 SNEGSKA (reference sequence). V dropped 3 bases and J dropped 2; count of bases not matched to a gene: 6. The CDR3 sequence is 15 residues long. CDR3: CSASTGALNTGELFF. The CDR3 region has the DNA TGCAGTGCTAGTACAGGGGCCCTCAACACCGGGGAGCTGTTTTTT.

This clone showed up just once. The gene calls are TRBV5-4 and TRBJ1-3; D is possibly TRBD1 (5 bases). Trimming took off 0 bases at V and 0 bases at J, with 10 bases between the two ends. CDR1 and CDR2 from the germline V gene are SGHNT and YYREEE (reference sequence). The CDR3 runs 16 residues. The CDR3 coding sequence is TGTGCCAGCAGCTTGGGGGCAGGGAACTCTGGAAACACCATATATTTT. Translating gives CASSLGAGNSGNTIYF.

CDR3 sequence: CAWSVLRTRPGNSPLHF. For the CDR3, the DNA is TGTGCCTGGAGTGTATTAAGAACGCGGCCAGGGAATTCACCCCTCCACTTT. The genes are TRBV30 and TRBJ1-6; tentatively, D is TRBD1 (5 bases). Germline CDR1 is GTSNPN and CDR2 is SVGIG (reference sequence). The ends were cut back, 0 bases at V and 7 bases at J, with 19 bases in the middle. The CDR3 length is 17 residues.

V gene TRBV27 combines with J gene TRBJ1-3; D is possibly TRBD1 (6 bases). V lost 2 bases and J 2 bases, leaving 13 bases between the germline ends. The CDR3 contains 16 residues. CDR1 is MNHEY, CDR2 SMNVEV, per germline (reference sequence). The CDR3 loop is CASSLPRQETGNTIYF. The CDR3 DNA is TGTGCCAGCAGTTTACCCCGACAGGAAACTGGAAACACCATATATTTT.

V is TRBV7-9 and J is TRBJ1-3; TRBD1 matches 7 bases. The CDR3 is made up of 19 amino acids. Trimming at V came to 5 bases and at J to 0 bases, leaving 16 bases not matched to a gene. Germline CDR1 reads SEHNR; CDR2 reads FQNEAQ (reference sequence). The CDR3 DNA follows: TGTGCCAGCAGCGAGAGGACAGGTACCCAAATCAGCTCTGGAAACACCATATATTTT. Protein product: CASSERTGTQISSGNTIYF. Variable domain in full (rest from reference TRBV7-9 and TRBJ1-3): DTGVSQNPRHKITKRGQNVTFRCDPISEHNRLYWYRQTLGQGPEFLTYFQNEAQLEKSRLLSDRFSAERPKGSFSTLEIQRTEQGDSAMYLCASSERTGTQISSGNTIYFGEGSWLTVV.

The chain couples TRBV9 to TRBJ1-1, with D possibly TRBD1 on 5 matching bases. Trimming took off 4 bases at V and 0 bases at J, with 16 bases between the two ends. The germline gives CDR1 SGDLS, CDR2 YYNGEE. The CDR3 is made up of 16 amino acids. DNA of the CDR3: TGTGCCAGCAGCCCGCCGGGACTGAAAATGAACACTGAAGCTTTCTTT. It is translated as CASSPPGLKMNTEAFF.

The chain is built from TRBV27 and TRBJ2-7, with D perhaps TRBD1 (6 bases). The germline V and J ends were trimmed by 3 bases and 2 bases, with 8 bases remaining between them. This CDR3 has 13 amino acids. CDR1 is MNHEY, CDR2 SMNVEV, per germline (reference sequence). CDR3 DNA: TGTGCCAGCAGTTTCGGACAGACCTACGAGCAGTACTTC. Translating it yields CASSFGQTYEQYF.

CDR3 protein: CASSPRLAGGGGSYNEQFF. In DNA, the CDR3 is TGTGCCAGTAGCCCAAGACTAGCGGGGGGAGGGGGCTCCTACAATGAGCAGTTCTTC. The chain is built from TRBV19 and TRBJ2-1; 13 bases fit TRBD2. The germline V gene encodes CDR1 LNHDA and CDR2 SQIVND (reference sequence). V shed 6 bases, J shed 0 bases, and the junction held 11 bases outside the gene matches. The CDR3 has 19 residues.

The chain recombines TRBV10-3 with TRBJ2-2; 9 bases fit TRBD1. Germline CDR1 reads ENHRY; CDR2 reads SYGVKD. The CDR3 has 16 amino acids. V lost 10 bases, J lost 6 bases, and 15 bases stayed unmatched. The CDR3 spells CAKGQGGTLDAGELFF. CDR3 DNA sequence: TGTGCCAAGGGACAGGGAGGAACGTTAGACGCCGGGGAGCTGTTTTTT.

V gene TRBV28 combines with J gene TRBJ2-5, with TRBD2 matching over 10 bases. The CDR3 has 17 amino acids. CDR1 and CDR2 (germline): MDHEN, SYDVKM. The trim removed 0 bases at V and 1 base at J, leaving 5 bases unmatched. CDR3 bases: TGTGCCAGCAGTTTATGGGCTAGCGGGGGCCCCCAAGAGACCCAGTACTTC. It translates to CASSLWASGGPQETQYF.

The gene calls are TRBV29-1 and TRBJ2-2; D is perhaps TRBD2 (6 bases). This CDR3 has 14 residues. Trimming shortened V by 8 bases and J by 3 bases, and 16 bases separated the two germline ends. Germline assignment: CDR1 SQVTM and CDR2 ANQGSEA. CDR3 coding DNA: TGCAGCTTTACACCGGGACTCTACACCGGGGAGCTGTTTTTT. It encodes CSFTPGLYTGELFF.

The genes are TRBV5-8 and TRBJ2-4; a weak D match, TRBD1 (6 bases). V shed 7 bases and J shed 7 bases, with 12 bases lying between them. Germline lookup yields CDR1 SGHTS and CDR2 YDEGEE. The CDR3 contains 12 residues. The CDR3 DNA is TGTGCCAGCGAACTTACAGGGAACATTCAGTACTTC. Amino acids: CASELTGNIQYF.

V usage is TRBV19 and J usage is TRBJ1-2; 7 bases match TRBD1. This CDR3 has 14 amino acids. The V and J ends lost 1 base and 4 bases, in that order; junction bases with no gene match: 3. CDR1 and CDR2 (germline): LNHDA, SQIVND (reference sequence). The CDR3 region has the DNA TGTGCCAGTAGTATAGTAAAGGGGGCCTATGGCTACACCTTC. Translated: CASSIVKGAYGYTF.

The V and J genes are TRBV3-1 (or the pseudogene TRBV3-2) and TRBJ1-6; a weak D match, TRBD1 (5 bases). The V gene's germline CDR1 is LGHDT and CDR2 YNNKEL (reference sequence). CDR3 length equals 15 residues. V was shortened by 3 bases and J by 13 bases, with 19 bases between the two germline ends. The CDR3 nucleotides are TGTGCCAGCAGCCAGATGAGTCCATCAGGGTTTCCCCTCCACTTT. This translates into CASSQMSPSGFPLHF.

The chain links TRBV24-1 to TRBJ2-1; 11 bases are a match to TRBD2. Germline loops: CDR1 KGHDR, CDR2 SFDVKD. J was trimmed by 6 bases and V by 1 base; bases with no gene match: 4. CDR3 size: 16 residues. The CDR3 nucleotides are TGTGCCACCAGTGATTTTACTAGCGGGGGCTTCAATGAGCAGTTCTTC. Encoded protein: CATSDFTSGGFNEQFF.

This rearrangement joins TRBV28 to TRBJ2-7; TRBD1 matches 7 bases. The CDR3 is 14 amino acids. Per the germline V gene, CDR1 is MDHEN and CDR2 is SYDVKM. With V trimmed by 8 bases and J by 2 bases, 9 bases remained unmatched. The CDR3 loop is CASSATGTAYEQYF. CDR3 bases: TGTGCCAGCTCGGCCACCGGGACAGCCTACGAGCAGTACTTC.

This chain joins TRBV19 and TRBJ1-2, with D perhaps TRBD1 (6 bases). The germline CDR1 and CDR2 sequences are LNHDA and SQIVND (reference sequence). CDR3 length equals 15 residues. The V end lost 4 bases, the J end lost 4 bases, and 16 bases lay between the germline ends. The CDR3 loop reads CASSTASGVTYGYTF. As DNA, the CDR3 is TGTGCCAGTAGTACAGCGTCAGGGGTTACCTATGGCTACACCTTC.

The genes are TRBV30 and TRBJ2-1; TRBD1 agrees at 7 bases. Germline CDR1 is GTSNPN and CDR2 is SVGIG (reference sequence). V gave up 4 bases and J gave up 0 bases; unmatched junction bases: 6. This CDR3 spans 15 amino acids. DNA of the CDR3: TGTGCCTGGACTAGGGGGCCTACCTCCTACAATGAGCAGTTCTTC. As protein: CAWTRGPTSYNEQFF.

The V call is TRBV24-1, the J call TRBJ2-7, with 7 bases that match TRBD2. V shed 0 bases and J 3 bases; nucleotides not matched to a gene: 7. Germline CDR1 is KGHDR and CDR2 is SFDVKD. The CDR3 is made up of 16 amino acids. The chain's CDR3 is CATSDLPPGLLYEQYF. In nucleotides, the CDR3 is TGTGCCACCAGTGATTTGCCCCCGGGACTACTCTACGAGCAGTACTTC.

J is TRBJ1-4 and V is TRBV7-9, with D unclear. V shed 1 base and J shed 0 bases, with 6 bases lying between them. The CDR3 contains 15 residues. In germline, CDR1 is SEHNR, CDR2 FQNEAQ (reference sequence). The chain's CDR3 is CASSLDMATNEKLFF. For the CDR3, the DNA is TGTGCCAGCAGCTTAGACATGGCAACTAATGAAAAACTGTTTTTT.